This entry features one TCR beta chain sequence. Time point: pre-treatment sample, taken before nivolumab and TIL therapy. Germline CDR1 is SGHDN and CDR2 is FVKESK. Trimming stripped 5 bases from V and 4 bases from J, with 9 bases between. The CDR3 extends over 13 amino acids. The record originates from a study of TIL therapy for anti-PD-1-resistant metastatic lung cancer. Study-level background: Most patients had lung adenocarcinoma. By whole-exome sequencing, median non-synonymous tumor mutation burden was around 1.5 mutations per megabase.

This was the immunoSEQ v3 assay. Profiled with immunoSEQ multiplex PCR; TCRdb holds only in-frame clones, not every one. The sample carries around 21,000 clones, more than 65% recorded once. This receptor was obtained from a person aged 25-85 years with non-small cell lung cancer. The rearrangement joins TRBV14 to TRBJ1-5; no clear D. Sequencing used blood, obtained at baseline. CDR3 sequence: CASSSTLNQPQHF. DNA of the CDR3: TGTGCCAGCAGCTCTACATTAAATCAGCCCCAGCATTTT.